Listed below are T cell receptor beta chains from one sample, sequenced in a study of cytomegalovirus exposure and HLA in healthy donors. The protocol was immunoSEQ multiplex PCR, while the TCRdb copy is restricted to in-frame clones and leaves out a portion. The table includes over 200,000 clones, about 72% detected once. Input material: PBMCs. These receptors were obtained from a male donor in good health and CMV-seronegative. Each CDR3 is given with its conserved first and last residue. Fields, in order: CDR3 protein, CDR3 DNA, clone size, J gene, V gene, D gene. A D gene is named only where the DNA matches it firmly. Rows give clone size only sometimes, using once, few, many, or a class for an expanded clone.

CDR3: CASSETRTFSDEQYF
DNA: TGTGCCAGCAGTGAGACTCGGACATTCTCCGACGAGCAGTACTTC
size: NA
J: TRBJ2-7
V: TRBV2
D: NA

CDR3: CASSGYDEKLFF
DNA: TGTGCCAGCAGTGGCTATGATGAAAAACTGTTTTTT
size: NA
J: TRBJ1-4
V: TRBV6-1
D: NA

CDR3: CASRPGQGFTLAF
DNA: TGTGCCAGCAGGCCGGGACAGGGGTTTACGCTGGCCTTC
size: NA
J: TRBJ1-2
V: TRBV28
D: TRBD1

CDR3: CASSLTGVTEAFF
DNA: TGTGCCAGCAGTTTAACGGGGGTCACTGAAGCTTTCTTT
size: NA
J: TRBJ1-1
V: TRBV28
D: NA

CDR3: CASSLGRVPTDTQYF
DNA: TGTGCCAGCAGTTTAGGGAGGGTTCCTACAGATACGCAGTATTTT
size: once
J: TRBJ2-3
V: TRBV27
D: TRBD2

CDR3: CASSSGRSPQETQYF
DNA: TGTGCCAGTAGTTCGGGGAGGTCCCCCCAAGAGACCCAGTACTTC
size: NA
J: TRBJ2-5
V: TRBV19
D: NA

CDR3: CASSTRQGEYEQYF
DNA: TGCGCCAGCAGCACAAGACAGGGGGAGTACGAGCAGTACTTC
size: NA
J: TRBJ2-7
V: TRBV5-1
D: TRBD1

CDR3: CASSQGLSYEQYF
DNA: TGTGCCAGCAGCCAGGGACTATCCTACGAGCAGTACTTC
size: NA
J: TRBJ2-7
V: TRBV7-2
D: TRBD2

CDR3: CASSLNQPQHF
DNA: TGTGCCAGCAGTCTAAATCAGCCCCAGCATTTT
size: NA
J: TRBJ1-5
V: TRBV28
D: NA

CDR3: CASSVGMEHNEQFF
DNA: TGTGCCAGCAGCGTAGGCATGGAGCACAATGAGCAGTTCTTC
size: NA
J: TRBJ2-1
V: TRBV9
D: NA

CDR3: CASLSGTGGYEQYF
DNA: TGTGCCAGCCTGAGCGGGACAGGGGGCTACGAGCAGTACTTC
size: NA
J: TRBJ2-7
V: TRBV18
D: TRBD1

CDR3: CASRAGGNTEAFF
DNA: TGTGCCAGCAGAGCGGGGGGGAACACTGAAGCTTTCTTT
size: few
J: TRBJ1-1
V: TRBV6-6
D: NA

CDR3: CASSLAAPSSGTNEQFF
DNA: TGTGCCAGCAGCTTAGCGGCCCCATCTAGCGGGACCAATGAGCAGTTCTTC
size: NA
J: TRBJ2-1
V: TRBV7-2
D: TRBD2

CDR3: CASSEAAGATDEQFF
DNA: TGTGCCAGCAGTGAAGCGGCGGGGGCTACGGATGAGCAGTTCTTC
size: NA
J: TRBJ2-1
V: TRBV6-1
D: NA

CDR3: CASSPIRGVETQYF
DNA: TGTGCCAGCAGCCCAATAAGGGGCGTGGAGACCCAGTACTTC
size: NA
J: TRBJ2-5
V: TRBV7-6
D: NA

CDR3: CSVERTGGLNTEAFF
DNA: TGCAGCGTAGAGCGGACAGGGGGCCTGAACACTGAAGCTTTCTTT
size: few
J: TRBJ1-1
V: TRBV29-1
D: TRBD1

CDR3: CASSGLAGVTNEQFF
DNA: TGTGCCAGTAGCGGACTAGCGGGAGTTACCAATGAGCAGTTCTTC
size: NA
J: TRBJ2-1
V: TRBV19
D: TRBD2

CDR3: CASSSLAGVPYEQYF
DNA: TGTGCCAGCAGTTCACTAGCGGGGGTCCCCTACGAGCAGTACTTC
size: NA
J: TRBJ2-7
V: TRBV27
D: TRBD2

CDR3: CASSLQGSSGNTIYF
DNA: TGCGCCAGCAGCTTGCAGGGATCCTCTGGAAACACCATATATTTT
size: NA
J: TRBJ1-3
V: TRBV5-1
D: NA

CDR3: CSGGSSDNEQFF
DNA: TGCAGCGGCGGGTCCTCGGACAATGAGCAGTTCTTC
size: once
J: TRBJ2-1
V: TRBV29-1
D: NA

CDR3: CASSIRQGPAQAKNIQYF
DNA: TGTGCCAGCAGCATCCGACAGGGACCGGCCCAAGCCAAAAACATTCAGTACTTC
size: NA
J: TRBJ2-4
V: TRBV11-1
D: TRBD1

CDR3: CASSLGGLNYGYTF
DNA: TGCGCCAGCAGCTTGGGGGGACTTAACTATGGCTACACCTTC
size: NA
J: TRBJ1-2
V: TRBV5-1
D: NA

CDR3: CASTQAGAAYEQYF
DNA: TGTGCCAGCACCCAAGCGGGAGCAGCCTACGAGCAGTACTTC
size: few
J: TRBJ2-7
V: TRBV28
D: TRBD2

CDR3: CASSMDGSGYEQYF
DNA: TGTGCCAGTAGTATGGATGGTAGCGGCTACGAGCAGTACTTC
size: NA
J: TRBJ2-7
V: TRBV19
D: NA

CDR3: CASAKREGLYNEQFF
DNA: TGCGCCAGCGCGAAGCGGGAGGGCCTCTACAATGAGCAGTTCTTC
size: once
J: TRBJ2-1
V: TRBV5-1
D: TRBD2

CDR3: CASSLEDDRDTQYF
DNA: TGTGCCAGCAGCTTGGAGGACGACAGGGATACGCAGTATTTT
size: NA
J: TRBJ2-3
V: TRBV5-5
D: NA

CDR3: CASSFSGRVKETQYF
DNA: TGTGCCAGCAGCTTTAGCGGGAGGGTAAAAGAGACCCAGTACTTC
size: NA
J: TRBJ2-5
V: TRBV5-6
D: TRBD2

CDR3: CASSEEDSVGKNIQYF
DNA: TGTGCCAGCAGCGAGGAGGACAGTGTGGGGAAAAACATTCAGTACTTC
size: NA
J: TRBJ2-4
V: TRBV9
D: NA

CDR3: CSVRGPSTDTQYF
DNA: TGCAGCGTCAGGGGGCCGAGCACAGATACGCAGTATTTT
size: NA
J: TRBJ2-3
V: TRBV29-1
D: TRBD1

CDR3: CAWSWTADYEQYF
DNA: TGTGCCTGGAGTTGGACAGCGGACTACGAGCAGTACTTC
size: NA
J: TRBJ2-7
V: TRBV30
D: NA

CDR3: CASSQDGVRGEQFF
DNA: TGCGCCAGCAGCCAGGACGGGGTCCGGGGTGAGCAGTTCTTC
size: NA
J: TRBJ2-1
V: TRBV4-1
D: NA

CDR3: CASSLTSGQETQYF
DNA: TGTGCCAGCAGCCTGACCTCAGGCCAAGAGACCCAGTACTTC
size: NA
J: TRBJ2-5
V: TRBV5-6
D: NA

CDR3: CASRPSRGRGTHEQYF
DNA: TGTGCCAGCAGACCCTCGCGAGGCAGGGGAACCCACGAGCAGTACTTC
size: once
J: TRBJ2-7
V: TRBV7-8
D: NA

CDR3: CASSQDTRVGDEQFF
DNA: TGCGCCAGCAGCCAAGATACCCGGGTAGGGGATGAGCAGTTCTTC
size: NA
J: TRBJ2-1
V: TRBV4-1
D: NA

CDR3: CASSPLSQGSYEQYF
DNA: TGTGCCAGCTCTCCCCTGAGCCAGGGGAGTTACGAGCAGTACTTC
size: NA
J: TRBJ2-7
V: TRBV18
D: NA

CDR3: CASSRTSGKYNEQFF
DNA: TGTGCCAGCAGTCGGACTAGCGGAAAATACAATGAGCAGTTCTTC
size: NA
J: TRBJ2-1
V: TRBV6-4
D: TRBD2

CDR3: CASSIGFGTAGYEQYF
DNA: TGTGCCAGTAGTATAGGATTCGGGACAGCGGGCTACGAGCAGTACTTC
size: NA
J: TRBJ2-7
V: TRBV19
D: NA

CDR3: CASHRQGAGETQYF
DNA: TGTGCCAGCCACCGACAGGGGGCGGGAGAGACCCAGTACTTC
size: NA
J: TRBJ2-5
V: TRBV2
D: TRBD1

CDR3: CASSLSSGGDEQYF
DNA: TGTGCCAGCAGCTTATCTTCGGGAGGGGACGAGCAGTACTTC
size: NA
J: TRBJ2-7
V: TRBV7-9
D: TRBD2

CDR3: CASSLQVEETQYF
DNA: TGCGCCAGCAGCCTACAGGTAGAAGAGACCCAGTACTTC
size: NA
J: TRBJ2-5
V: TRBV5-1
D: NA

CDR3: CASSKYQTGNTEAFF
DNA: TGTGCCAGCAGCAAATACCAGACAGGGAACACTGAAGCTTTCTTT
size: NA
J: TRBJ1-1
V: TRBV7-3
D: NA

CDR3: CATSRGRGLMDTQYF
DNA: TGTGCCACCAGCAGAGGGAGAGGACTGATGGATACGCAGTATTTT
size: NA
J: TRBJ2-3
V: TRBV15
D: NA

CDR3: CASSTSRDRYPNYGYTF
DNA: TGTGCCAGCTCAACGTCCCGGGACAGGTACCCTAACTATGGCTACACCTTC
size: NA
J: TRBJ1-2
V: TRBV18
D: TRBD1

CDR3: CASSYGPTGYNEQFF
DNA: TGTGCCAGCAGCTATGGACCGACAGGGTACAATGAGCAGTTCTTC
size: NA
J: TRBJ2-1
V: TRBV7-3
D: TRBD1

CDR3: CASSPTRPQEQYF
DNA: TGCGCCAGCAGCCCGACCAGGCCCCAAGAGCAGTACTTC
size: few
J: TRBJ2-7
V: TRBV5-1
D: NA

CDR3: CASREGQGRETQYF
DNA: TGTGCCAGCAGGGAGGGACAGGGCAGGGAGACCCAGTACTTC
size: NA
J: TRBJ2-5
V: TRBV6-1
D: TRBD1